One and the same sample provided the 5 T cell receptor beta chains below, sequenced in a study of blood T cell repertoires in COVID-19. The data were produced by immunoSEQ multiplex PCR, yet TCRdb's version contains in-frame clones alone and is incomplete. The sample lists 150,000 to 200,000 clones, about nine tenths seen once, with less than 3.5% in the top ten. The sample comprised peripheral blood. These receptors all stem from a man between 65 and 85 years old with acute or convalescent COVID-19.

The rearrangement uses TRBV2 and TRBJ2-5; D remains ambiguous. This CDR3 spans 13 amino acids. With 4 bases removed from V and 5 bases from J, the gap between germline ends came to 11 bases. Germline CDR1 and CDR2: SNHLY and FYNNEI. Written as DNA, the CDR3 is TGTGCCAGCAGTGGAGTTACGCCGGAGACCCAGTACTTC. Its translation is CASSGVTPETQYF.

This clone was picked up one time. The rearrangement uses TRBV2 and TRBJ2-3, with D unresolved. CDR1 and CDR2 (germline): SNHLY, FYNNEI. This CDR3 region has 12 residues. The germline V and J ends were trimmed by 8 bases and 4 bases, with 10 bases remaining between them. In DNA form, the CDR3 reads TGTGCCAGCGGGCTTTCGCCAGATACGCAGTATTTT. Protein: CASGLSPDTQYF.

The chain links TRBV7-9 to TRBJ1-1; the D gene is possibly TRBD1 (5 bases). Germline lookup yields CDR1 SEHNR and CDR2 FQNEAQ (reference sequence). CDR3 length: 14 residues. V was cut by 7 bases and J by 5 bases, with 17 bases left in between. CDR3 DNA: TGTGCCAGCACTACCTACGAAAGGGGAACTGAAGCTTTCTTT. Its protein is CASTTYERGTEAFF.

The chain links TRBV5-1 to TRBJ1-6, with a tentative D call TRBD1 (6 bases). Trimming cost V 5 bases and J 8 bases, with 14 bases left between them. Germline CDR1 and CDR2: SGHRS and YFSETQ. The CDR3 loop spans 14 amino acids. CDR3 sequence (DNA): TGCGCCAGCAGGCTAACAGGGAGTGATTCACCCCTCCACTTT. It translates to CASRLTGSDSPLHF. Drawing the rest from reference TRBV5-1 and TRBJ1-6, the complete variable domain is KAGVTQTPRYLIKTRGQQVTLSCSPISGHRSVSWYQQTPGQGLQFLFEYFSETQRNKGNFPGRFSGRQFSNSRSEMNVSTLELGDSALYLCASRLTGSDSPLHFGNGTRLTVT.

V gene TRBV18 combines with J gene TRBJ2-7; 9 nucleotides match TRBD1. Germline V CDR1 and CDR2: KGHSH, LQKENI. V trimming: 1 base; J trimming: 1 base; junction bases outside the gene matches: 2. This CDR3 spans 15 amino acids. CDR3 sequence: CASSPRTGVSYEQYF. CDR3 nucleotides: TGTGCCAGCTCACCACGGACAGGGGTTTCCTACGAGCAGTACTTC. The complete variable domain, with remaining parts taken from reference TRBV18 and TRBJ2-7, reads NAGVMQNPRHLVRRRGQEARLRCSPMKGHSHVYWYRQLPEEGLKFMVYLQKENIIDESGMPKERFSAEFPKEGPSILRIQQVVRGDSAAYFCASSPRTGVSYEQYFGPGTRLTVT.